This T cell receptor beta chain was sequenced during a study of cytomegalovirus exposure and HLA in healthy donors. On the study more broadly: Findings of an earlier analysis included 90 million to 120 million unique TCR beta sequences from 200 million or so T cells. Study results and limitations: The study flagged about 150 TCR beta chains as cytomegalovirus-associated. Accounts indicate the classifier identified cytomegalovirus status with strong specificity and sensitivity. In a later analysis, specific HLA alleles were associated with over 15,000 TCR beta sequences at a 0.05 false discovery rate.

The PCR was carried out with 60 Vbeta primers and 13 Jbeta primers. Here immunoSEQ multiplex PCR was the method, and the copy in TCRdb shows in-frame clones only, minus some. The sample has 98,000 or so clones; 10% are singletons. This clone was counted a few times. Its antigen is currently unknown. Sequencing was done on a sample of PBMCs. The sequence derives from a middle-aged man in good health and CMV-seropositive.

CDR3 sequence: CASSLGTGKRQPQHF. The DNA for the CDR3 is TGTGCCAGCAGCTTGGGGACAGGGAAACGACAGCCCCAGCATTTT. The genes are TRBV5-8 and TRBJ1-5, with 8 bases identical to TRBD1. After removal of 0 bases from V and 7 bases from J, the junction contained 6 bases not matched to a gene. Looked up from germline, CDR1 is SGHTS and CDR2 is YDEGEE. This CDR3 has 15 residues.